These 28 T cell receptor beta chains originate from one sample sequenced in a study of T cell clonality in common variable immunodeficiency. The antigens of these receptors remain unknown. Study outcomes and limitations: Fewer deletions and N-nucleotide insertions were reportedly seen in common variable immunodeficiency TCR beta sequences.

Clones were read by immunoSEQ multiplex PCR, and TCRdb kept only the in-frame ones, dropping some. The sample has about 16,000 clones, none seen only once. Sequencing used peripheral blood mononuclear cells. The receptors stem from a human donor with common variable immunodeficiency.

This clone was detected a few times. The CDR3 end falls 3 residues outside the read, so it is completed with the germline J gene. The chain is built from TRBV19 and TRBJ1-5, with 8 bases lining up with TRBD1. The germline gives CDR1 LNHDA, CDR2 SQIVND (reference sequence). With 5 bases clipped from V and 2 bases from J, the junction kept 11 bases outside the gene matches. The CDR3 contains 17 residues. Partial CDR3 DNA: TGTGCCAGTAGTGGAACCGGGACAGGAGTCCGCAATCAGCCC. Its translation is CASSGTGTGVRNQP. The entire CDR3 protein is CASSGTGTGVRNQPQHF.

This clone has a handful of counts. The sequenced fragment ends 3 residues before the CDR3 boundary, so the rest is inferred from the germline J gene. The chain joins TRBV7-9 to TRBJ2-7; TRBD1 matches at 9 bases. CDR3 size: 14 residues. V shed 5 bases, J shed 2 bases, and the junction held 4 bases outside the gene matches. Germline lookup yields CDR1 SEHNR and CDR2 FQNEAQ (reference sequence). Partial CDR3 DNA: TGTGCCAGCAGCCTGGGACAGGGAACCTACGAG. Amino acid sequence: CASSLGQGTYE. The whole CDR3 region reads CASSLGQGTYEQYF.

Note on this clone: The read comes to an end 3 residues before the CDR3 does, leaving the germline J gene to fill in the end. The chain joins TRBV6-2 or TRBV6-3 to TRBJ2-7; D gene ambiguous. In germline, CDR1 is MNHEY, CDR2 SVGEGT. The CDR3 runs 14 residues. Deletions cut 5 bases from V and 0 bases from J, with 11 bases between. CDR3 residues: CASSPPGVSYEQYF. Incomplete CDR3 DNA: TGTGCCAGCAGTCCTCCGGGTGTCTCCTACGAG.

In its sample, this clone was seen many times. The sequence runs out 3 residues before the end of the CDR3; the remainder is reconstructed from the germline J gene. V usage is TRBV19 and J usage is TRBJ1-6; the match to TRBD1 covers 9 bases. CDR1 and CDR2 from the germline V gene are LNHDA and SQIVND (reference sequence). This CDR3 comprises 14 residues. V lost 6 bases to trimming and J lost 11 bases; unmatched junction nucleotides: 8. The CDR3: CASRADRGSPPLHF. Incomplete CDR3 DNA: TGTGCCAGTAGAGCCGACAGGGGGAGTCCACCC. The variable domain in full, with the rest retrieved from reference TRBV19 and TRBJ1-6, is DGGITQSPKYLFRKEGQNVTLSCEQNLNHDAMYWYRQDPGQGLRLIYYSQIVNDFQKGDIAEGYSVSREKKESFPLTVTSAQKNPTAFYLCASRADRGSPPLHFGNGTRLTVT.

Details on this clone: The read terminates 3 residues ahead of where the CDR3 ends, so the germline J gene completes it. The chain joins TRBV19 to TRBJ2-7; 13 positions agree with TRBD2. This CDR3 is built from 16 residues. V lost 8 bases to trimming and J lost 0 bases; unmatched junction nucleotides: 7. Per the germline V gene, CDR1 is LNHDA and CDR2 is SQIVND (reference sequence). The CDR3: CASSGLAGDRSYEQYF. Incomplete CDR3 DNA: TGTGCCAGTTCCGGACTAGCGGGGGACCGCTCCTACGAG. Using reference TRBV19 and TRBJ2-7 for the parts outside the CDR3, the full variable domain is DGGITQSPKYLFRKEGQNVTLSCEQNLNHDAMYWYRQDPGQGLRLIYYSQIVNDFQKGDIAEGYSVSREKKESFPLTVTSAQKNPTAFYLCASSGLAGDRSYEQYFGPGTRLTVT.

This clone was found a few times. The read finishes 3 residues shy of the CDR3 end, and the germline J gene is used to complete it. The chain carries TRBV20-1 and TRBJ2-5, with D tentatively TRBD1 (5 bases). Germline V lookup: CDR1 DFQATT, CDR2 SNEGSKA (reference sequence). Trimming removed 5 bases at V and 5 bases at J, with 21 bases between. The CDR3 loop spans 15 amino acids. The CDR3 spells CSAASGPQDWETQYF. The CDR3 bases that were read are TGCAGTGCTGCTTCAGGGCCCCAGGATTGGGAGACC.

This clone has at least ten counts. Sequencing ends 3 residues short of the CDR3 end; the germline J gene provides the rest. The chain is built from TRBV18 and TRBJ2-7, with TRBD1 identical over 11 bases. Trimming at V came to 5 bases and at J to 6 bases, leaving 9 bases not matched to a gene. This CDR3 comprises 15 residues. Germline assignment: CDR1 KGHSH and CDR2 LQKENI. The CDR3 DNA, read in part, is TGTGCCAGCTCAGCCGGACAGGGGGCATCTGCCGAG. Its protein product is CASSAGQGASAE. The full-length CDR3 reads as CASSAGQGASAEQYF.

This CDR3 is CASRPDRDGQETQYF. The CDR3 DNA, read in part, is TGTGCCAGCAGGCCCGACAGGGACGGACAAGAGACC. The rearrangement uses TRBV6-2 or TRBV6-3 and TRBJ2-5; 7 bases agree with TRBD1. The read stops 3 residues short of the end of the CDR3; the missing end is completed from the germline J gene. Germline CDR1 reads MNHEY; CDR2 reads SVGEGT. The CDR3 consists of 15 residues. The ends lost 6 bases at V and 2 bases at J; junction bases unmatched: 9.

This clone is termed medium-sized. The CDR3 end falls 3 residues outside the read, so it is completed with the germline J gene. The rearrangement links TRBV28 to TRBJ1-1; no reliable D call. Per the germline V gene, CDR1 is MDHEN and CDR2 is SYDVKM. Trimming cost V 8 bases and J 0 bases, with 10 bases left between them. The length of the CDR3 is 13 residues. The CDR3 reads CASHYGVNTEAFF. Incomplete CDR3 DNA: TGTGCCAGCCATTACGGGGTGAACACTGAA.

In the case of this clone: From the germline J gene comes the end of the CDR3, since the read stops 3 residues before it. The V call is TRBV7-2, the J call TRBJ2-3; 9 nucleotides agree with TRBD1. The CDR3 spans 13 residues. Germline V CDR1 and CDR2: SGHTA, FQGNSA. The sequenced part of the CDR3 DNA is TGTGCCCGCGGGATGCCGGGACAGGGAACG. It translates to CARGMPGQGT. The CDR3, in full, reads CARGMPGQGTQYF.

Details on this clone: At one end the junction does not follow the germline gene, possibly because of a read error. The sequenced fragment ends 3 residues before the CDR3 boundary, so the rest is inferred from the germline J gene. V is TRBV7-7 and J is TRBJ1-1, with D maybe TRBD1 (6 bases). CDR1 is SSHAT, CDR2 FNYEAQ, per germline (reference sequence). CDR3 length: 15 residues. CDR3 in amino acids: CASSYSLQGGTEAFF. CDR3 DNA, as far as it was read: TGTGCTAGCAGCTACTCGTTACAAGGGGGCACTGAA.

This clone was seen a handful of times. The read falls 3 residues short of the CDR3 end, and the missing part is taken from the germline J gene. The rearrangement links TRBV2 to TRBJ2-7; D is perhaps TRBD2 (5 bases). V was clipped by 6 bases and J by 1 base, with 10 bases between them. This CDR3 contains 13 residues. Per the germline V gene, CDR1 is SNHLY and CDR2 is FYNNEI. Incomplete CDR3 DNA: TGTGCCAGCAGATCGGGGATATCCTACGAG. Encoded protein: CASRSGISYE. The entire CDR3 reads CASRSGISYEQYF.

With regard to this clone: The read ends 3 residues shy of where the CDR3 ends; the end is completed using the germline J gene. This chain uses TRBV30 with TRBJ2-5, with TRBD2 matching over 9 bases. This CDR3 has 17 residues. Trimming cost V 0 bases and J 5 bases; bases outside gene matches: 13. Germline V gives CDR1 GTSNPN, CDR2 SVGIG (reference sequence). The CDR3 bases that were read are TGTGCCTGGAGTGTACGGTTGGCGGGGGGGCCGGGTGAGACC. Its translation: CAWSVRLAGGPGET. The complete CDR3 protein is CAWSVRLAGGPGETQYF.

Remarks on this clone: The missing CDR3 end, 3 residues past where the read stops, is filled in from the germline J gene. The same CDR3 also results from other DNA sequences found in this sample. V gene TRBV7-2 combines with J gene TRBJ1-2; possibly TRBD1 for D (5 bases). Trimming left V 1 base short and J 7 bases short, with 10 bases between. This CDR3 region has 13 residues. CDR1 is SGHTA, CDR2 FQGNSA, per germline. CDR3 sequence reads: CASSLVEGFGYTF. The covered CDR3 bases are TGTGCCAGCAGCTTAGTGGAGGGGTTTGGC.

This clone was recorded many times. The read stops 3 residues short of the end of the CDR3; the missing end is completed from the germline J gene. This rearrangement joins TRBV6-4 to TRBJ2-1, with 10 bases lining up with TRBD2. The CDR3 contains 15 residues. V was pared by 5 bases and J by 5 bases, with 6 bases of the junction left unmatched. Germline loops: CDR1 MRHNA, CDR2 SNTAGT. The CDR3 protein is CASSTSGDWNNEQFF. CDR3 DNA (partial): TGTGCCAGCAGTACTAGCGGGGATTGGAACAATGAG.

This clone came up a few times. Read coverage stops 3 residues before the CDR3 terminus; the germline J gene supplies the remainder. The J gene is TRBJ2-7, the V gene TRBV5-6; no reliable D call. CDR1 is SGHDT, CDR2 YYEEEE, per germline. This CDR3 comprises 13 residues. Trimming shortened V by 0 bases and J by 6 bases, and 10 bases separated the two germline ends. CDR3 amino acids: CASSLGRRREQYF. CDR3 DNA, as far as it was read: TGTGCCAGCAGCTTGGGCAGGAGACGCGAG.

This clone occurred many times. With the read ending 3 residues before the CDR3 end, the germline J gene is used to fill in that end. This chain uses TRBV20-1 with TRBJ2-7, with 7 bases aligning to TRBD1. Germline-derived CDR1 and CDR2 are DFQATT and SNEGSKA (reference sequence). V trimming: 7 bases; J trimming: 2 bases; junction bases outside the gene matches: 11. The CDR3 sequence is 14 residues long. The covered CDR3 bases are TGCAGTGAAACACCCTACGACAGGGCCTACGAG. Amino acids: CSETPYDRAYE. The full CDR3 is CSETPYDRAYEQYF.

This clone was picked up a small number of times. The CDR3 extends 3 residues past the end of the read, so its final part is completed from the germline J gene. The rearrangement uses TRBV18 and TRBJ2-1; TRBD2 aligns across 8 bases. This CDR3 region has 15 residues. V lost 4 bases to trimming and J lost 7 bases; unmatched junction nucleotides: 9. Germline CDR1 is KGHSH and CDR2 is LQKENI. CDR3 sequence: CASSLTGGPGNEQFF. The part of the CDR3 DNA that was read is TGTGCCAGCTCACTAACGGGGGGGCCAGGAAATGAG.

This clone was found a few times. The CDR3 extends 3 residues past the end of the read, so its final part is completed from the germline J gene. The rearrangement uses TRBV7-2 and TRBJ1-2, with D possibly matching TRBD1 (6 bases). Germline CDR1 reads SGHTA; CDR2 reads FQGNSA. The CDR3 is 13 residues long. V was cut by 4 bases and J by 4 bases, with 10 bases left in between. The CDR3 bases that were read are TGTGCCAGCAGCTCACAGGGTTCCTATGGC. As protein: CASSSQGSYG. Given in full, the CDR3 is CASSSQGSYGYTF.

To note about this clone: The read terminates 3 residues ahead of where the CDR3 ends, so the germline J gene completes it. The V call is TRBV30, the J call TRBJ2-4, with D perhaps matching TRBD1 (5 bases). The ends were cut back, 4 bases at V and 1 base at J, with 11 bases in the middle. This CDR3 contains 14 residues. CDR1 and CDR2 (germline): GTSNPN, SVGIG (reference sequence). The CDR3 DNA, read in part, is TGTGCCTGGACCAGCCCAGGGGCCAAAAACATT. Its protein is CAWTSPGAKNI. The whole CDR3 protein reads CAWTSPGAKNIQYF. Full variable domain (missing parts from reference TRBV30 and TRBJ2-4): SQTIHQWPATLVQPVGSPLSLECTVEGTSNPNLYWYRQAAGRGLQLLFYSVGIGQISSEVPQNLSASRPQDRQFILSSKKLLLSDSGFYLCAWTSPGAKNIQYFGAGTRLSVL.

This clone was seen only a few times. Coverage ceases 3 residues before the CDR3 finishes, and the germline J gene fills in the end. The J gene is TRBJ2-2, the V gene TRBV7-2; 7 nucleotides match TRBD2. The CDR3 runs to 13 residues. Trimming at V came to 4 bases and at J to 6 bases, leaving 2 bases not matched to a gene. Germline loops: CDR1 SGHTA, CDR2 FQGNSA. CDR3 bases read: TGTGCCAGCAGCTCTGGACTAGCCGGGGAG. This encodes CASSSGLAGE. The CDR3 as a whole reads CASSSGLAGELFF.

This clone was detected a few times. The CDR3 end lies 3 residues beyond the end of the read and is filled in from the germline J gene. The gene calls are TRBV30 and TRBJ1-2; TRBD1 agrees at 9 bases. V shed 1 base, J shed 4 bases, and the junction held 4 bases outside the gene matches. The CDR3 loop spans 14 amino acids. Germline-derived CDR1 and CDR2 are GTSNPN and SVGIG (reference sequence). The CDR3 region is CAWSEVTGGYGYTF. CDR3 DNA (partial): TGTGCCTGGAGTGAGGTGACAGGGGGCTATGGC.

This clone was detected only a few times. Coverage ceases 3 residues before the CDR3 finishes, and the germline J gene fills in the end. The chain recombines TRBV19 with TRBJ2-5, with TRBD2 matching 8 bases. This CDR3 region has 15 residues. Germline-derived CDR1 and CDR2 are LNHDA and SQIVND (reference sequence). Trimming removed 5 bases from V and 2 bases from J; junction bases left unmatched: 7. CDR3 DNA (partial): TGTGCCAGTAGTCCGTCCCGCGGGGGGCAAGAGACC. Amino acid sequence: CASSPSRGGQET. The whole CDR3 region reads CASSPSRGGQETQYF.

This clone was counted a few times. Read coverage stops 3 residues before the CDR3 terminus; the germline J gene supplies the remainder. The chain employs TRBV30 and TRBJ2-2, with D possibly being TRBD1 (6 bases). V lost 2 bases and J 5 bases, leaving 12 bases between the germline ends. The germline V gene encodes CDR1 GTSNPN and CDR2 SVGIG (reference sequence). The CDR3 is made up of 14 amino acids. The sequenced CDR3 bases are TGTGCCTGGAGTCAAACAGGGTGGACCGGGGAG. Its protein is CAWSQTGWTGE. The full CDR3 sequence reads CAWSQTGWTGELFF.

The sequenced part of the CDR3 DNA is TGTGCCAGTAGTCCTCGGATGGGGGGAGGGCGGGATGAG. Its protein is CASSPRMGGGRDE. The whole CDR3 protein reads CASSPRMGGGRDEQFF. V and J are TRBV19 and TRBJ2-1; 7 nucleotides line up with TRBD2. The read finishes 3 residues shy of the CDR3 end, and the germline J gene is used to complete it. The CDR3 is 16 amino acids. Germline CDR1 reads LNHDA; CDR2 reads SQIVND (reference sequence). Trimming at V came to 5 bases and at J to 8 bases, leaving 15 bases not matched to a gene.

This clone has a handful of counts. The read is 3 residues too short to cover the CDR3 end, so that end is filled in from the germline J gene. The J gene is TRBJ1-3, the V gene TRBV7-9; D gene ambiguous. The germline V and J ends were trimmed by 5 bases and 4 bases, with 9 bases remaining between them. Germline values: CDR1 SEHNR, CDR2 FQNEAQ (reference sequence). The CDR3 has 13 amino acids. The part of the CDR3 DNA that was read is TGTGCCAGCAGCAGGTTAACGGGAAACACC. Protein product: CASSRLTGNT. The full CDR3 reads CASSRLTGNTIYF.

In regard to this clone: The read comes to an end 3 residues before the CDR3 does, leaving the germline J gene to fill in the end. The chain recombines TRBV18 with TRBJ1-6; 11 nucleotides match TRBD1. Germline V gene lookup returns CDR1 KGHSH and CDR2 LQKENI. V shed 3 bases, J shed 9 bases, and the junction held 1 base outside the gene matches. The length of the CDR3 is 14 residues. The covered CDR3 bases are TGTGCCAGCTCACCGGGACAGGGGGGTTCACCC. It codes for CASSPGQGGSP. The full CDR3 sequence reads CASSPGQGGSPLHF.

This clone has more than one count but fewer than ten. The read terminates 3 residues before the CDR3 end, so the remaining end is supplied by the germline J gene. The chain has TRBV7-9 and TRBJ1-2; TRBD1 matches 8 bases. The CDR3 loop spans 14 amino acids. The J segment lost 5 bases and the V segment lost 3 bases, leaving 5 bases of the junction unmatched. Looked up from germline, CDR1 is SEHNR and CDR2 is FQNEAQ (reference sequence). CDR3 in amino acids: CASSFKTGVYGYTF. The DNA read from the CDR3 is TGTGCCAGCAGCTTCAAGACAGGGGTTTATGGC.